The rows below give T cell receptor beta chains drawn from one sample of a study of T cells in localized non-small cell lung cancer. Only in-frame clones appear in the TCRdb table, and some are missing; sequencing was by immunoSEQ multiplex PCR. The sample has 75,000 to 95,000 clones; roughly 90% are singletons. Sequenced material: peripheral blood, taken before any cancer treatment. The receptors were gathered from a man aged 40 to 70 with stage I squamous cell lung carcinoma. Both conserved end residues are trimmed from each CDR3. A D gene is named only where the DNA matches it firmly.

TRBV5-1	TRBJ1-5	-	ASSRESNQPQH
TRBV5-4	TRBJ1-6	-	ASSLEGPRSPLH
TRBV29-1	TRBJ1-2	-	SVDRNLLTKVYGYT
TRBV5-1	TRBJ2-5	TRBD1	ASSSTRGSGTQY
TRBV29-1	TRBJ1-1	-	SVPKGSANTEAF
TRBV5-4	TRBJ1-6	TRBD1	ASSLDGQGVSPLH
TRBV6-5	TRBJ2-1	TRBD1	ASSRQGTNYNEQF
TRBV5-1	TRBJ2-5	-	ASSLGSTAQETQY
TRBV6-5	TRBJ1-5	-	ASSYSYDQPQH
TRBV7-9	TRBJ1-5	-	ASSLSGSGPQH
TRBV6-1	TRBJ2-3	-	ASSIETSTDTQY
TRBV5-1	TRBJ2-2	-	ASSLDGQSGELF
TRBV10-3	TRBJ1-2	-	AISVEGLNYGYT
TRBV7-2	TRBJ2-5	-	ASSPTVLQETQY
TRBV7-9	TRBJ2-2	-	ANFGRDKNTGELF
TRBV5-6	TRBJ2-4	-	ASSFRQGLAKNIQY
TRBV4-3	TRBJ1-2	-	ASSQGPNYGYT
TRBV12-5	TRBJ1-1	TRBD1	ASGLARQGNPEAF
TRBV4-3	TRBJ2-1	-	ASSQDGYGSEQF
TRBV5-6	TRBJ1-1	-	ASSWTGGGRTEAF
TRBV11-1	TRBJ1-3	TRBD1	ASSHRQGTSGNTIY
TRBV4-1	TRBJ2-6	-	ASSQVRQGNSGANVLT
TRBV4-1	TRBJ2-1	-	ASSLGGAFSYNEQF
TRBV6-5	TRBJ1-1	TRBD1	ASRPTRGLSTEAF